The clone carrying this T cell receptor (beta chain) was seen more than once but under ten times. Its antigen remains unidentified. The sample belongs to a study of blood T cells in healthy people across ages. Germline-derived CDR1 and CDR2 are SQVTM and ANQGSEA. The CDR3 contains 13 residues. The trim removed 4 bases at V and 3 bases at J, leaving 1 base unmatched. Caucasian, healthy and from Russia, the donors were aged between about 6 and 90. Study results and limitations: The fall in TCR beta diversity per million T cells was roughly linear with age.

The second PCR ran about 6 to 12 cycles with a sample-barcoded 5' primer and J-beta primers. TCRdb re-called the 5' RACE reads with MiXCR, one entry per CDR3 protein. Of roughly 500,000 distinct CDR3 sequences listed, 27% are singletons. J is TRBJ2-3 and V is TRBV29-1, with 10 bases fitting TRBD2. The TCR was taken from a woman between 65 and 79 years old in good health. The sequencing input was blood. DNA for the CDR3: TGCAGCGTTGCTAGCGGGGGTACAGATACGCAGTATTTT. Protein: CSVASGGTDTQYF.